This entry concerns a single T cell receptor (beta chain). Its antigen remains unknown. CDR1 is ENHRY and CDR2 is SYGVKD in the germline V gene. The length of the CDR3 is 13 residues. The V gene end was trimmed by 6 bases and the J gene end by 6 bases; junction bases not matched to a gene: 2. The authors made TCR cDNA by 5'RACE template switching, adding a universal primer site and UMIs. TCRdb re-derived calls from the 5' RACE reads in MiXCR, one entry per CDR3 protein. The sample shows around 300,000 distinct CDR3 sequences, under 15% of them seen only once. The sample comes from a study of T cells after yellow fever vaccination. Study-level findings and limits: Researchers noted that a small share of clonotypes showed up in both CD4 and CD8 compartments.

Sequencing was performed on CD4+ T cells sorted from PBMCs, taken 45 days after the yellow fever booster vaccination. This TCR was recovered from a man aged 30-40 years who received the YFV17D yellow fever vaccine. The V call is TRBV10-3, the J call TRBJ1-4; 9 bases fit TRBD1. The CDR3 is CAIRGQGHEKLFF. The CDR3 nucleotides read TGTGCCATCAGGGGACAGGGTCATGAAAAACTGTTTTTT.